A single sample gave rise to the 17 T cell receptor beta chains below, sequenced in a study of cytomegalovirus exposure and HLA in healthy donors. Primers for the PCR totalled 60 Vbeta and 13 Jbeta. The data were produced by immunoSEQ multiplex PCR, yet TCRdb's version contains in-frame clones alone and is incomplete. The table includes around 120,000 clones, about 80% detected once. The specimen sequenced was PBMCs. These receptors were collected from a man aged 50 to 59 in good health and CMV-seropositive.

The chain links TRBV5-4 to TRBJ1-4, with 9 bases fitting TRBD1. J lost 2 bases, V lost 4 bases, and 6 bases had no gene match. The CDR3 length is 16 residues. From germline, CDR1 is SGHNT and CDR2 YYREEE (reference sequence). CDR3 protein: CASSLGTGRTNEKLFF. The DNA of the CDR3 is TGTGCCAGCAGCCTCGGGACAGGGAGGACTAATGAAAAACTGTTTTTT.

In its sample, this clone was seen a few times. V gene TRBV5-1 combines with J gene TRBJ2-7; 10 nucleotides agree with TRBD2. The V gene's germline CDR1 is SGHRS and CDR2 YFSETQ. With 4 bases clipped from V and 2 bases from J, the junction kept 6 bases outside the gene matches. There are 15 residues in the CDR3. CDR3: CASSVAGTSAYEQYF. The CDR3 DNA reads TGCGCCAGCAGCGTTGCCGGGACTAGCGCCTACGAGCAGTACTTC.

The CDR3: CASSLRTGASYEQYF. The DNA for the CDR3 is TGTGCCAGCAGCTTAAGGACAGGGGCGTCCTACGAGCAGTACTTC. V and J are TRBV5-5 and TRBJ2-7; 9 positions match TRBD1. Per the germline V gene, CDR1 is SGHKS and CDR2 is YYEKEE (reference sequence). The ends lost 2 bases at V and 1 base at J; junction bases unmatched: 4. The length of the CDR3 is 15 residues.

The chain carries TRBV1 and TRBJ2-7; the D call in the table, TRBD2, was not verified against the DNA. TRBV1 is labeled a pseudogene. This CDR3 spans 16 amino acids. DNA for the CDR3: TGCACCAGCAGCCAAGATCATCTAGCGGGGACCTACGAGCAGTACTTC. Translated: CTSSQDHLAGTYEQYF.

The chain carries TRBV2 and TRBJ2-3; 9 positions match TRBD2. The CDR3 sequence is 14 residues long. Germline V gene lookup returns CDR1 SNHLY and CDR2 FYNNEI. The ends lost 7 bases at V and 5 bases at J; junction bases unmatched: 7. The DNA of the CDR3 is TGTGCCAGCAAGAGGACTAGCGTAAGAGATACGCAGTATTTT. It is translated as CASKRTSVRDTQYF.

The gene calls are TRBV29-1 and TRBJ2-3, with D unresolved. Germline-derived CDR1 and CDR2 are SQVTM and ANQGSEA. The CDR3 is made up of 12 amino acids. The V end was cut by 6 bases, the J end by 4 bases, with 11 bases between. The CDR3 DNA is TGCAGCGTGATATGGGCTTCAGATACGCAGTATTTT. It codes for CSVIWASDTQYF.

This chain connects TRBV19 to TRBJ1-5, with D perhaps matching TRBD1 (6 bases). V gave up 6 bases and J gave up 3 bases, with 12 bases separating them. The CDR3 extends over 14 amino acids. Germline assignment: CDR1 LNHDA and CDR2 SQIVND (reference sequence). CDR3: CASRRRDINQPQHF. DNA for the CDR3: TGTGCCAGTAGGCGCCGGGACATCAATCAGCCCCAGCATTTT. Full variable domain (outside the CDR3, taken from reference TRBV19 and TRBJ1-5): DGGITQSPKYLFRKEGQNVTLSCEQNLNHDAMYWYRQDPGQGLRLIYYSQIVNDFQKGDIAEGYSVSREKKESFPLTVTSAQKNPTAFYLCASRRRDINQPQHFGDGTRLSIL.

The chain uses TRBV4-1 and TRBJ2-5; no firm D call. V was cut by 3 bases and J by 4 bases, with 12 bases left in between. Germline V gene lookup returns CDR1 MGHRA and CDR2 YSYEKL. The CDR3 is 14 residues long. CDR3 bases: TGCGCCAGCAGCCATCGGTCCTTTGCAGAGACCCAGTACTTC. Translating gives CASSHRSFAETQYF.

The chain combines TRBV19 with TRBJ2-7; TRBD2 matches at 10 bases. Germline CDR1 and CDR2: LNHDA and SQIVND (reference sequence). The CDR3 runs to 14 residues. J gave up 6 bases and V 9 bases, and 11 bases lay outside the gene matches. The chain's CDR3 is CASTPASGRGEQYF. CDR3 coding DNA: TGTGCCAGCACCCCCGCTAGCGGGAGAGGCGAGCAGTACTTC.

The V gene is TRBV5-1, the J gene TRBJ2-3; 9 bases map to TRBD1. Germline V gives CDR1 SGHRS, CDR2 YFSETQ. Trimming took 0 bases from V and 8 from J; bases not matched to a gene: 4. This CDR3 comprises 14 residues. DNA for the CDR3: TGCGCCAGCAGCTTGGGGACAGGGGCTGGTACGCAGTATTTT. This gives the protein CASSLGTGAGTQYF.

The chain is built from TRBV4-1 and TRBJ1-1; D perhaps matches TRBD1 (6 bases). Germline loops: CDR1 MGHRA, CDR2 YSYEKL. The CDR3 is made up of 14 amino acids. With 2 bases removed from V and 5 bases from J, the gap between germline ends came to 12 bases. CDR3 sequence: CASSQPFQGTEAFF. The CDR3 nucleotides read TGCGCCAGCAGCCAACCTTTTCAGGGGACTGAAGCTTTCTTT.

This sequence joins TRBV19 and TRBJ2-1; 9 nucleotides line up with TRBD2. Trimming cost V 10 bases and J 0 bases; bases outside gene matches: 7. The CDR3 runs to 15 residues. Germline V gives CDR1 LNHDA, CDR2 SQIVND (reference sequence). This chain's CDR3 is CATDAGGSSYNEQFF. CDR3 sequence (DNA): TGTGCCACCGACGCGGGAGGGAGCTCCTACAATGAGCAGTTCTTC.

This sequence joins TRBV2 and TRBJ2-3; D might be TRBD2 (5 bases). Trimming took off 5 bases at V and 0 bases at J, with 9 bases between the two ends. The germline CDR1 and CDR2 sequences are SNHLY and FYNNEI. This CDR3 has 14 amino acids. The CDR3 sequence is CASSLRTSTDTQYF. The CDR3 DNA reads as TGTGCCAGCAGTCTAAGGACTAGCACAGATACGCAGTATTTT.

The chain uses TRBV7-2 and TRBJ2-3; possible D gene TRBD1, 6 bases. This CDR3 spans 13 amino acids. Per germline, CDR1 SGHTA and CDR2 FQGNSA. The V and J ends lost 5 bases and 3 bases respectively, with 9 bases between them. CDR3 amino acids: CASSPRGTDTQYF. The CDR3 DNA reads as TGTGCCAGCAGCCCGAGGGGGACAGATACGCAGTATTTT.

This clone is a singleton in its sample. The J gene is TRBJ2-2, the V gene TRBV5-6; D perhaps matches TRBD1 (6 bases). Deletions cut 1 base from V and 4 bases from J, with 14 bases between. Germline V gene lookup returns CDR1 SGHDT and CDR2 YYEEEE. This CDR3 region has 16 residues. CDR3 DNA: TGTGCCAGCAGCTTGAGACAGGACATCGTCACCGGGGAGCTGTTTTTT. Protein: CASSLRQDIVTGELFF. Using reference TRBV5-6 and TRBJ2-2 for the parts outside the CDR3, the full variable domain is DAGVTQSPTHLIKTRGQQVTLRCSPKSGHDTVSWYQQALGQGPQFIFQYYEEEERQRGNFPDRFSGHQFPNYSSELNVNALLLGDSALYLCASSLRQDIVTGELFFGEGSRLTVL.

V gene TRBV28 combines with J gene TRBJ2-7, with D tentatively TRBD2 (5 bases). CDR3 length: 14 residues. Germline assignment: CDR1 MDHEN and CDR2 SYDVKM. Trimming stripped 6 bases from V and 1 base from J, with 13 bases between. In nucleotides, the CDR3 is TGTGCCAGCAGCGCACTAGACGGGTCCTACGAGCAGTACTTC. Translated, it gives CASSALDGSYEQYF.

The CDR3 nucleotides read TGTGCCAGCAGCCACATAGCCCCGAACACTGAAGCTTTCTTT. Translated: CASSHIAPNTEAFF. V and J are TRBV9 and TRBJ1-1, with D unresolved. The V gene lost 4 bases and the J gene lost 1 base, with 11 bases spanning the gap. This CDR3 comprises 14 residues. Germline CDR1 SGDLS, CDR2 YYNGEE. The entire variable domain, with the rest obtained from reference TRBV9 and TRBJ1-1, is as follows: DSGVTQTPKHLITATGQRVTLRCSPRSGDLSVYWYQQSLDQGLQFLIQYYNGEERAKGNILERFSAQQFPDLHSELNLSSLELGDSALYFCASSHIAPNTEAFFGQGTRLTVV.